The 15 T cell receptor beta chains reported below all come from one sample, sequenced in a study of cytomegalovirus exposure and HLA in healthy donors. The primer mix had 60 Vbeta and 13 Jbeta primers. Assay: immunoSEQ multiplex PCR; the TCRdb copy retains only in-frame clones and omits some. The table records more than 150,000 clones, 78% of them present only once. Sequencing was carried out using PBMCs. These receptors came from a woman aged 40 to 55 in good health and CMV-seropositive.

The chain couples TRBV11-1 to TRBJ2-1; D ambiguous. V lost 5 bases and J lost 3, with 17 bases in between. CDR3 length equals 16 residues. Germline CDR1 SGHAT, CDR2 FQDESV (reference sequence). The CDR3 sequence is CASSPLPPPSYNEQFF. CDR3 sequence (DNA): TGTGCCAGCAGCCCGCTTCCCCCCCCCAGCTACAATGAGCAGTTCTTC.

This sequence joins TRBV4-3 and TRBJ1-4; tentative D call: TRBD1 (5 bases). Germline V gene lookup returns CDR1 LGHNA and CDR2 YSLEER. The CDR3 is 16 residues long. The V gene lost 3 bases and the J gene lost 7 bases, with 18 bases spanning the gap. CDR3 region: CASSQDGGSRVEKLFF. DNA of the CDR3: TGCGCCAGCAGCCAGGATGGGGGGTCCAGGGTTGAAAAACTGTTTTTT.

CDR3 nucleotides: TGTGCCAGCAGACAGACCGGACAGGGGTTCACTGAAGCTTTCTTT. Amino acid sequence: CASRQTGQGFTEAFF. This sequence joins TRBV27 and TRBJ1-1, with 9 bases that match TRBD1. Germline V gene sequence: CDR1 MNHEY, CDR2 SMNVEV (reference sequence). The CDR3 has 15 amino acids. After removal of 6 bases from V and 4 bases from J, the junction contained 9 bases not matched to a gene.

This clone came up once. DNA for the CDR3: TGCGCCAGCAGCTTGGTAGCAGCCTCTGGAAACACCATATATTTT. As protein: CASSLVAASGNTIYF. J is TRBJ1-3 and V is TRBV5-1; D is ambiguous. V gave up 0 bases and J gave up 0 bases, with 7 bases separating them. From germline, CDR1 is SGHRS and CDR2 YFSETQ. This CDR3 has 15 residues.

This sequence joins TRBV7-9 and TRBJ1-2, with D possibly TRBD1 on 5 matching bases. V lost 5 bases and J lost 6, with 16 bases in between. There are 14 residues in the CDR3. CDR1 is SEHNR and CDR2 is FQNEAQ in the germline V gene (reference sequence). CDR3 sequence: CASSAGNRIHGYTF. In DNA, the CDR3 is TGTGCCAGCAGCGCAGGAAACAGGATACATGGCTACACCTTC.

The chain uses TRBV7-7 and TRBJ1-1; D is unresolved. V lost 2 bases and J lost 7, with 20 bases in between. This CDR3 comprises 16 residues. Germline V gene lookup returns CDR1 SSHAT and CDR2 FNYEAQ (reference sequence). The CDR3 sequence is CASSLTTAPPGYEAFF. The DNA for the CDR3 is TGTGCCAGCAGCTTAACCACCGCCCCCCCGGGGTATGAAGCTTTCTTT. The whole variable domain, filled in from reference TRBV7-7 and TRBJ1-1, reads GAGVSQSPRYKVTKRGQDVTLRCDPISSHATLYWYQQALGQGPEFLTYFNYEAQPDKSGLPSDRFSAERPEGSISTLTIQRTEQRDSAMYRCASSLTTAPPGYEAFFGQGTRLTVV.

As regards this clone: The same CDR3 is also encoded by other DNA sequences in this sample. V and J are TRBV2 and TRBJ2-5, with TRBD2 as a possible D gene (6 bases). Germline CDR1 SNHLY, CDR2 FYNNEI. The CDR3 consists of 13 residues. The V and J ends lost 8 bases and 1 base respectively, with 11 bases between them. The CDR3 reads CASGRRSQETQYF. CDR3 nucleotide sequence: TGTGCCAGCGGGAGGAGGAGCCAAGAGACCCAGTACTTC.

This chain uses TRBV15 with TRBJ2-7; D unresolved. The CDR3 loop spans 13 amino acids. V shed 0 bases and J shed 6 bases, with 9 bases lying between them. CDR1 and CDR2 (germline): LNHNV, YYDKDF (reference sequence). In nucleotides, the CDR3 is TGTGCCACCAGCAGAGATCAGTGGGCCGAGCAGTACTTC. It is translated as CATSRDQWAEQYF.

V is TRBV13 and J is TRBJ1-1, with 9 bases fitting TRBD1. J lost 9 bases, V lost 5 bases, and 7 bases had no gene match. Looked up from germline, CDR1 is PRHDT and CDR2 is FYEKMQ (reference sequence). This CDR3 is 13 amino acids long. The DNA for the CDR3 is TGTGCCAGCAGCACCACAGGGGGCGGAAAAGCTTTCTTT. Protein product: CASSTTGGGKAFF.

In this sample, this clone turned up a few times. The rearrangement uses TRBV4-1 and TRBJ1-2, with D possibly TRBD1 on 6 matching bases. The V end was cut by 2 bases, the J end by 6 bases, with 13 bases between. Germline lookup yields CDR1 MGHRA and CDR2 YSYEKL. There are 14 residues in the CDR3. The CDR3 loop reads CASSQLSGGHGYTF. In DNA, the CDR3 is TGCGCCAGCAGCCAATTAAGTGGGGGCCATGGCTACACCTTC.

This chain connects TRBV6-5 to TRBJ2-5; D is ambiguous. CDR3 length: 14 amino acids. Trimming removed 4 bases at V and 5 bases at J, with 14 bases between. Germline values: CDR1 MNHEY, CDR2 SVGAGI. CDR3 sequence (DNA): TGTGCCAGCAGTTCTACCCCAGACTGGGAGACCCAGTACTTC. It is translated as CASSSTPDWETQYF.

The chain carries TRBV5-4 and TRBJ2-1; TRBD1 is a possible D gene (6 bases). The V gene lost 2 bases and the J gene lost 5 bases, with 14 bases spanning the gap. CDR1 and CDR2 (germline): SGHNT, YYREEE (reference sequence). This CDR3 has 15 residues. CDR3 in amino acids: CASSLQGRQNNEQFF. The CDR3 coding sequence is TGTGCCAGCAGCTTACAGGGCAGACAAAACAATGAGCAGTTCTTC. The full variable domain, its missing parts supplied by reference TRBV5-4 and TRBJ2-1, is ETGVTQSPTHLIKTRGQQVTLRCSSQSGHNTVSWYQQALGQGPQFIFQYYREEENGRGNFPPRFSGLQFPNYSSELNVNALELDDSALYLCASSLQGRQNNEQFFGPGTRLTVL.

J is TRBJ2-5 and V is TRBV7-8; 7 bases agree with TRBD2. Looked up from germline, CDR1 is SGHVS and CDR2 is FQNEAQ. V shed 5 bases and J 4 bases; nucleotides not matched to a gene: 7. This CDR3 has 14 residues. This CDR3 is CASSAPGLLETQYF. In DNA form, the CDR3 reads TGTGCCAGCAGCGCCCCGGGACTACTAGAGACCCAGTACTTC.

V gene TRBV6-1 combines with J gene TRBJ1-6, with unresolved D. CDR3 size: 15 residues. The germline CDR1 and CDR2 sequences are MNHNS and SASEGT. With 1 base removed from V and 7 bases from J, the gap between germline ends came to 11 bases. The CDR3 region has the DNA TGTGCCAGCAGTGAAGAGAGGATCGCCAATTCACCCCTCCACTTT. Protein product: CASSEERIANSPLHF.

The chain combines TRBV5-1 with TRBJ1-6; D possibly corresponds to TRBD1 (5 bases). Germline-derived CDR1 and CDR2 are SGHRS and YFSETQ. The length of the CDR3 is 14 residues. V was trimmed by 0 bases and J by 4 bases, leaving 5 bases between them. The CDR3: CASSLEGYNSPLHF. CDR3 bases: TGCGCCAGCAGCTTGGAGGGGTATAATTCACCCCTCCACTTT.